Reported below is one T cell receptor (beta chain). Its antigen is undetermined. The data stem from a study of cytomegalovirus exposure and HLA in healthy donors. In the study overall: Sequencing of 150 million to 200 million T cells in an earlier analysis found 100 million or so unique TCR beta sequences. Whole-study findings and limits: Presence/absence analyses assumed roughly uniform sequencing depth across donors. One cluster of highly shared sequence variants probably arose as a sequencing artifact.

It was with 60 Vbeta and 13 Jbeta primers that the PCR ran. Generated by immunoSEQ multiplex PCR, the TCRdb table keeps only in-frame clones and is missing some. The sample lists approximately 170,000 clones; roughly 80% were seen once. This CDR3 has 16 amino acids. Trimming left V 2 bases short and J 4 bases short, with 14 bases between. CDR1 is ENHRY and CDR2 is SYGVKD in the germline V gene. The sequence came from a male donor in good health and CMV-seronegative. Sequenced: PBMCs. The chain employs TRBV10-3 and TRBJ2-2; no definite D call. CDR3 DNA sequence: TGTGCCATCAGTGAGGGAGCCCCCATGGGCACCGGGGAGCTGTTTTTT. It translates to CAISEGAPMGTGELFF.